These T cell receptor beta chains were read from a single sample in a study of CD8 T cells in Susac syndrome. TCRdb re-derived calls from the immunoSEQ multiplex PCR reads in MiXCR, one entry per CDR3 protein. The sample includes more than 95,000 distinct CDR3 sequences, more than 90% seen only once; the top ten take over 0.065%. Sequenced material: CD4+ T cells from PBMCs. The receptors derive from a human donor in good health. Both conserved end residues are part of each CDR3. D genes are given only for firm matches.

TRBV19	.	TRBJ2-1	TGTGCCAGTAGTACCGACAGTCGTACGTACAATGAGCAGTTCTTC	CASSTDSRTYNEQFF
TRBV6-2/TRBV6-3	.	TRBJ2-1	TGTGCCAGCAGGGACCTGGGGAGTATCTATGAGCAGTTCTTC	CASRDLGSIYEQFF
TRBV15	TRBD1	TRBJ1-5	TGTGCCACCAGCAGACGCACAGGGGGCAATCAGCCCCAGCATTTT	CATSRRTGGNQPQHF
TRBV7-2	.	TRBJ2-1	TGTGCCAGCGTGGGGAGCTCCTACAATGAGCAGTTCTTC	CASVGSSYNEQFF
TRBV9	.	TRBJ2-1	TGTGCCAGCAGCGTATTTCCAGTCTACAATGAGCAGTTCTTC	CASSVFPVYNEQFF
TRBV4-1	.	TRBJ1-5	TGCGCCAGCAGCCAAGATAGCGGGGCACGGGAACAGCCCCAGCATTTT	CASSQDSGAREQPQHF
TRBV5-1	TRBD1	TRBJ2-1	TGCGCCAGCAGCTCGGGACAGGGACCACGATTGGATGAGCAGTTCTTC	CASSSGQGPRLDEQFF
TRBV20-1	TRBD1	TRBJ1-2	TGCAGTGCTAGAGATCCCGGGACAGCGACTAACTATGGCTACACCTTC	CSARDPGTATNYGYTF
TRBV20-1	TRBD1	TRBJ1-2	TGCAGTGCTAGAGATAACAGGGGTTGGGGCTACACCTTC	CSARDNRGWGYTF
TRBV6-5	TRBD1	TRBJ1-3	TGTGCCAGCAGTTACCTGAGACAGGGACGGACTGGAAACACCATATATTTT	CASSYLRQGRTGNTIYF
TRBV7-9	.	TRBJ1-1	TGTGCCAGCAGCTTAGAGGGGATTGGGAACACTGAAGCTTTCTTT	CASSLEGIGNTEAFF
TRBV3-1	TRBD1	TRBJ1-2	TGTGCCAGCAGCCAACTAGACAGGGACGGGGGCTACACCTTC	CASSQLDRDGGYTF
TRBV4-1	TRBD2	TRBJ2-5	TGCGCCAGCAGCCAGACCGGGACTAGCGGGGGTTCTACTTCCTGGGGGTGGAAGACCCAGTACTTC	CASSQTGTSGGSTSWGWKTQYF
TRBV6-6	.	TRBJ1-2	TGTGCCAGCAGTTCCTCGGGTGGCTATGGCTACACCTTC	CASSSSGGYGYTF
TRBV18	TRBD2	TRBJ2-3	TGTGCCAGCTCATCCACCCCGGCTAGCGGACGCACAGATACGCAGTATTTT	CASSSTPASGRTDTQYF
TRBV29-1	.	TRBJ1-1	TGCAGCGCGCGGACATCAGGATGGAGCACTGAAGCTTTCTTT	CSARTSGWSTEAFF
TRBV7-9	.	TRBJ2-3	TGTGCCAGCAGCCCAAAACCGACGGGGAGGGGGACAGATACGCAGTATTTT	CASSPKPTGRGTDTQYF
TRBV3-1	TRBD2	TRBJ2-2	TGTGCCAGCAGTGGTCTAGCGGGAGAGGGGAACACCGGGGAGCTGTTTTTT	CASSGLAGEGNTGELFF
TRBV5-1	TRBD2	TRBJ2-3	TGCGCCAGCAGCCCCCGGACTAGCGGGGTTAGCACAGATACGCAGTATTTT	CASSPRTSGVSTDTQYF
TRBV14	TRBD2	TRBJ2-7	TGTGCCAGCAGCCAAGGCGGGGGAGGGTACGAGCAGTACTTC	CASSQGGGGYEQYF
TRBV12-3/TRBV12-4	.	TRBJ1-1	TGTGCCAGCAGTTTGCAGATCGCGGGGGGCACTGAAGCTTTCTTT	CASSLQIAGGTEAFF
TRBV4-3	TRBD2	TRBJ2-2	TGCGCCAGCAGCCTAGCGGGAGGGCCTGGCGGGGAGCTGTTTTTT	CASSLAGGPGGELFF
TRBV7-2	.	TRBJ2-1	TGTGCCAGCAGCTTAGGCTCGTTAGTCTCCGAGCAGTTCTTC	CASSLGSLVSEQFF
TRBV6-6	TRBD2	TRBJ2-3	TGTGCCAGCAGTTTGACTAGCCGGGATACGCAGTATTTT	CASSLTSRDTQYF
TRBV20-1	.	TRBJ2-7	TGCAGTGCTAGTGCCGTTAGCTCCTACGAGCAGTACTTC	CSASAVSSYEQYF
TRBV3-1	.	TRBJ1-1	TGTGCCAGCAGCCAAGTCCAGGCTCTAGACACTGAAGCTTTCTTT	CASSQVQALDTEAFF
TRBV7-9	TRBD1	TRBJ1-1	TGTGCCAGCAGCGGACAGGGGGTTTACACTGAAGCTTTCTTT	CASSGQGVYTEAFF
TRBV11-2	TRBD2	TRBJ2-1	TGTGCCAGCAGCCCGGGACTAGCGGGATCCGGGGAGCAGTTCTTC	CASSPGLAGSGEQFF
TRBV29-1	TRBD2	TRBJ2-1	TGCAGCGTCTCCCCACGACTAGCGGGAGGGCCGGGGAATGAGCAGTTCTTC	CSVSPRLAGGPGNEQFF
TRBV20-1	.	TRBJ2-1	TGCAGTGCCCTACAAAGCTCCTACAATGAGCAGTTCTTC	CSALQSSYNEQFF